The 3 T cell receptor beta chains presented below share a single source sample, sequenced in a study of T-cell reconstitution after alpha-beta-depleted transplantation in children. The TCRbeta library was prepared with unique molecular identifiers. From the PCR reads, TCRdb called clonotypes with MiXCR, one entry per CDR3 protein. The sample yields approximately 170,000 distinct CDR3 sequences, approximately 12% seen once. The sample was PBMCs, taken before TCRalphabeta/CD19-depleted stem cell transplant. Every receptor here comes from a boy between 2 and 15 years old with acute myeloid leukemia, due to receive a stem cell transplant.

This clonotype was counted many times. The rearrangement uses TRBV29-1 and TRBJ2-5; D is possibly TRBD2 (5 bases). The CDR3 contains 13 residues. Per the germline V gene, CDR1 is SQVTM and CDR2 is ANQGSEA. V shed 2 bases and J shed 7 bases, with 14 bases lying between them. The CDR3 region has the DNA TGCAGCGTTGAAAAACTAGAAGGAGCGACCCAGTACTTC. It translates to CSVEKLEGATQYF.

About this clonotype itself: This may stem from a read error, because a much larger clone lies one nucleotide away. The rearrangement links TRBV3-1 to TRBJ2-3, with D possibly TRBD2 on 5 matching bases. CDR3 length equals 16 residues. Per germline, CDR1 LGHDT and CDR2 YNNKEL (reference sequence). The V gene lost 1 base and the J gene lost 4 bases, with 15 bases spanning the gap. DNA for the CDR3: TGTGCCAGCAGCCAAGTCCCCACGGGAAGCTCAGATACGCAGTATTTT. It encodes CASSQVPTGSSDTQYF.

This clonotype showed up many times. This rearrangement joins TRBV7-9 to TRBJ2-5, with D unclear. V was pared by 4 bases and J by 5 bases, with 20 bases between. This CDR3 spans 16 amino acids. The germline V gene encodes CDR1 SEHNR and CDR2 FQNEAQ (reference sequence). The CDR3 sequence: CASSSRSLEIGETQYF. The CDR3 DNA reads TGTGCCAGCAGCTCCAGATCGCTGGAGATTGGGGAGACCCAGTACTTC.